This T cell receptor (beta chain) was captured in a study of blood T cell repertoires in COVID-19. Turning to the study itself: PBMCs, B-cell-depleted T cells, or T cells provided the cDNA or gDNA that made up the material.

In the authors' methods: Quantification of nucleated cells was approximated via reference gene primer amplification. The method was immunoSEQ multiplex PCR; TCRdb's version includes in-frame clones alone and lacks a portion of them. That table is the source of V, J and clone size, and D and trimming were worked out from the DNA. This table has around 400,000 clones, around nine tenths appearing once. CDR3 size: 14 residues. Germline V lookup: CDR1 KGHSH, CDR2 LQKENI. V shed 6 bases and J 0 bases; nucleotides not matched to a gene: 4. Cohorts were assigned according to the clinical history that participants reported. Cohort 3 recovery required two negative PCRs, clearance, or symptom resolution.

The sequence derives from a woman in her thirties who had recovered from COVID-19. Material for sequencing was PBMCs or T cells enriched from blood (not recorded which). The V gene is TRBV18, the J gene TRBJ2-7, with TRBD1 matching over 8 bases. This CDR3 reads CASSRGQASYEQYF. CDR3 nucleotides: TGTGCCAGCTCCCGGGGACAGGCCTCCTACGAGCAGTACTTC.